This TCR beta chain was documented in a study of blood T cell repertoires in COVID-19 (dated by TCRdb to 2020 to 2022). The study in broad terms: Collaborator samples came from the United States, Italy and Spain and covered acute and convalescent phases of COVID-19. The material from the prospective study consisted of cDNA or gDNA derived from T cells, B-cell-depleted T cells, or PBMCs. The dataset comprised deeply sampled blood TCRbeta repertoires from subjects exposed to, actively infected with, or recovered from COVID-19. The repertoires were made available in a free public database intended to serve as a resource for research on the immune response to SARS-CoV-2. Samples came from the ongoing ImmuneRACE study (first 160 participants) plus 1,254 subjects from 6 global collaborators. A de-identified subject ID, COVID-19 status, age in years and sex were almost always included in the sample metadata. Where available, HLA class I and class II types were taken from metadata supplied by the sample provider and were not determined by assay-based typing.

About this clone itself: Its antigen is still unknown. Per-nucleotide qualities are absent, and no much larger clonotype sits a single base away.

The collaborating institutions used their own protocols to collect whole blood in K2EDTA tubes. For TCRbeta analysis, collaborator samples were shipped as frozen whole blood, as isolated PBMCs, or as DNA extracted from either sample type. TCRbeta CDR3 regions were amplified from genomic DNA by means of the immunoSEQ Assay, a bias-controlled multiplex PCR. The source study handled its data this way. The number of nucleated cells in each sample was estimated by amplification of reference gene primers within the assay. Sequence reads were collapsed and filtered to measure the absolute abundance of every unique TCRbeta CDR3 rearrangement. For each sample, productive Simpson clonality was calculated by taking the square root of Simpson's diversity index across productive rearrangements. TCRdb took over this immuneACCESS table, retaining in-frame rearrangements with V and J assigned. Such tables are incomplete; in checked studies, under half of the missing clones stem from an unresolved V gene, and the remainder is unexplained. V and J calls and clone size are given by that table; D and trimming were obtained from the DNA. The sample yields about 250,000 clones; about 91% were counted once. 1.3% to 1.5% of the sample goes to the ten largest clones.

Per the germline V gene, SGHTS is the CDR1 and YDEGEE is the CDR2. V is cut by 4 bases and J by 2 bases, and the space between the germline ends is 14 bases. The CDR3 runs 15 residues from the cysteine to the phenylalanine. Kept here is only the CDR3 DNA, which spans 45 bases and is read in frame from base 1. Overall study outcomes, separate from this receptor: The quantity of clinical and demographic metadata differed by source and by participant and was supplied without curation.

This TCR was recovered from a man older than 75 with acute or convalescent COVID-19. The V and J genes are TRBV5-8 and TRBJ2-3; TRBD1 is a weak D gene call, 5 bases matching. Sequenced input: peripheral blood. The CDR3 protein: CASSEKGASTDTQYF. The DNA is TGTGCCAGCAGCGAGAAAGGGGCATCCACAGATACGCAGTATTTT. The full variable domain, with segments outside the CDR3 supplied by the reference TRBV5-8 and TRBJ2-3 proteins, appears as EAGVTQSPTHLIKTRGQQATLRCSPISGHTSVYWYQQALGLGLQFLLWYDEGEERNRGNFPPRFSGRQFPNYSSELNVNALELEDSALYLCASSEKGASTDTQYFGPGTRLTVL.